Sequencing of this T cell receptor (beta chain) was carried out in a study of blood T cell repertoires in COVID-19. How the authors handled the data: Reference gene primer amplification gave nucleated cell count estimates. TCRdb keeps only in-frame clones here, not all; method: immunoSEQ multiplex PCR. That table gives V, J and clone size, and the DNA gave D and trimming. The profile covers hundreds of thousands of clones, with about 88% appearing a single time and roughly 8% taken by the ten largest. V was shortened by 3 bases and J by 0 bases, with 3 bases between the two germline ends. CDR1 is SNHLY and CDR2 is FYNNEI in the germline V gene. The length of the CDR3 is 13 residues.

The sequenced material came from PBMCs or T cells enriched from blood (not recorded which). This chain links TRBV2 with TRBJ1-5, with no clear D. The clonotype was recovered from a woman aged 55-70 years who had recovered from COVID-19. CDR3 loop: CASSDNSNQPQHF. In DNA, the CDR3 is TGTGCCAGCAGTGATAATAGCAATCAGCCCCAGCATTTT.